The 22 T cell receptor beta chains given below trace back to one sample, sequenced in a study of Ad26.COV2.S vaccination and SARS-CoV-2 variants. TCRdb's table, derived via immunoSEQ multiplex PCR, lists solely in-frame clones and lacks some. This table has roughly 180,000 clones, approximately 90% appearing once. The sample here was peripheral blood, taken after recovery from COVID-19. These receptors were obtained from a human donor who had recovered from COVID-19.

The chain joins TRBV25-1 to TRBJ2-7; D may match TRBD1 or TRBD2 (7 bases each). V shed 3 bases and J shed 5 bases, with 20 bases lying between them. CDR3 length: 16 residues. Germline loops: CDR1 MGHDK, CDR2 SYGVNS. This CDR3 is CASSDVWGGGYHEQYF. CDR3 nucleotide sequence: TGTGCCAGCAGTGACGTTTGGGGAGGGGGCTATCACGAGCAGTACTTC.

The V call is TRBV2, the J call TRBJ1-2; D remains ambiguous. V shed 2 bases and J shed 0 bases, with 4 bases lying between them. CDR3 length equals 13 residues. The germline gives CDR1 SNHLY, CDR2 FYNNEI. The CDR3 nucleotides are TGTGCCAGCAGTGAACGAGCTAACTATGGCTACACCTTC. It codes for CASSERANYGYTF. The full variable domain, rest sourced from reference TRBV2 and TRBJ1-2, is EPEVTQTPSHQVTQMGQEVILRCVPISNHLYFYWYRQILGQKVEFLVSFYNNEISEKSEIFDDQFSVERPDGSNFTLKIRSTKLEDSAMYFCASSERANYGYTFGSGTRLTVV.

The genes are TRBV19 and TRBJ2-2; 10 bases are a match to TRBD1. V shed 7 bases and J 4 bases; nucleotides not matched to a gene: 6. The CDR3 runs to 15 residues. The V gene's germline CDR1 is LNHDA and CDR2 SQIVND (reference sequence). CDR3: CASTAGTGATGELFF. As DNA, the CDR3 is TGTGCCAGTACGGCCGGGACAGGGGCCACCGGGGAGCTGTTTTTT.

The chain uses TRBV6-6 and TRBJ1-2, with 8 bases fitting TRBD1. The ends lost 5 bases at V and 6 bases at J; junction bases unmatched: 11. This CDR3 contains 15 residues. CDR1 MNHNY and CDR2 SVGAGI come from the germline V gene (reference sequence). CDR3 bases: TGTGCCAGCAGTCCCCATCCCAGGGGGCAGGATGGCTACACCTTC. Amino acid sequence: CASSPHPRGQDGYTF.

V usage is TRBV11-3 and J usage is TRBJ2-3, with D possibly called TRBD1 or TRBD2 (7 bases each). Trimming removed 6 bases at V and 2 bases at J, with 18 bases between. The CDR3 length is 16 residues. The germline CDR1 and CDR2 sequences are SGHNT and YENEEA. CDR3 residues: CASSTRGGQHTDTQYF. For the CDR3, the DNA is TGTGCCAGCAGTACCAGGGGGGGACAGCACACAGATACGCAGTATTTT.

The V and J genes are TRBV24-1 and TRBJ2-7; 7 bases are a match to TRBD1. The CDR3 extends over 15 amino acids. The junction had 13 bases not matched to a gene; V was cut back by 7 bases and J by 5 bases. The germline gives CDR1 KGHDR, CDR2 SFDVKD. CDR3 amino acids: CATSGQDRELHEQYF. As DNA, the CDR3 is TGTGCCACCAGCGGACAAGACAGGGAACTCCACGAGCAGTACTTC.

The chain combines TRBV2 with TRBJ2-3; TRBD2 agrees at 8 bases. Germline values: CDR1 SNHLY, CDR2 FYNNEI. Trimming took 1 base from V and 6 from J; bases not matched to a gene: 9. This CDR3 is 16 amino acids long. This CDR3 is CASSEGWTSPGDTQYF. The CDR3 DNA reads TGTGCCAGCAGTGAAGGTTGGACTAGCCCGGGGGATACGCAGTATTTT.

The chain combines TRBV19 with TRBJ2-7, with 10 bases that match TRBD1. Germline lookup yields CDR1 LNHDA and CDR2 SQIVND (reference sequence). The CDR3 extends over 15 amino acids. The J segment lost 3 bases and the V segment lost 4 bases, leaving 6 bases of the junction unmatched. The CDR3 bases are TGTGCCAGTAGTACCCGAGACAGGGGGCTCTACGAGCAGTACTTC. The encoded protein is CASSTRDRGLYEQYF.

The V gene is TRBV2, the J gene TRBJ1-1; D call uncertain. Trimming stripped 5 bases from V and 4 bases from J, with 8 bases between. Germline loops: CDR1 SNHLY, CDR2 FYNNEI. The CDR3 has 12 residues. CDR3 nucleotides: TGTGCCAGCAGTCGGACGGGCACTGAAGCTTTCTTT. This sequence encodes CASSRTGTEAFF.

V and J are TRBV21-1 and TRBJ2-7; the table gives TRBD1 as D, unverified against the DNA. TRBV21-1 is an annotated pseudogene. This CDR3 has 12 residues. The CDR3 sequence is CASVRVNNEQYF. The CDR3 region has the DNA TGTGCCAGCGTCAGGGTAAACAACGAGCAGTACTTC.

The chain is built from TRBV28 and TRBJ2-4, with TRBD2 matching over 12 bases. Germline V gene lookup returns CDR1 MDHEN and CDR2 SYDVKM. V trimming: 4 bases; J trimming: 8 bases; junction bases outside the gene matches: 6. CDR3 length equals 15 residues. CDR3 in amino acids: CASSSPGLAGYIQYF. The DNA of the CDR3 is TGTGCCAGCAGTTCACCCGGACTAGCGGGGTACATTCAGTACTTC.

This chain joins TRBV19 and TRBJ1-6; D not resolved. V was shortened by 2 bases and J by 8 bases, with 7 bases between the two germline ends. Germline loops: CDR1 LNHDA, CDR2 SQIVND (reference sequence). This CDR3 contains 13 residues. The CDR3 DNA reads TGTGCCAGTAGTATACGAAGGGATTCACCCCTCCACTTT. It is translated as CASSIRRDSPLHF.

The chain is built from TRBV5-1 and TRBJ2-7; D uncertain. V was pared by 3 bases and J by 0 bases, with 13 bases between. The CDR3 consists of 15 residues. In germline, CDR1 is SGHRS, CDR2 YFSETQ. The CDR3 coding sequence is TGCGCCAGCAGCTATTCCAGTACAGCCTCCTACGAGCAGTACTTC. Amino acids: CASSYSSTASYEQYF.

V usage is TRBV19 and J usage is TRBJ2-1, with TRBD2 identical over 8 bases. The junction had 11 bases not matched to a gene; V was cut back by 5 bases and J by 2 bases. CDR3 length equals 17 residues. Germline CDR1 reads LNHDA; CDR2 reads SQIVND (reference sequence). The CDR3 reads CASSPLTSAITYNEQFF. For the CDR3, the DNA is TGTGCCAGTAGTCCTCTGACTAGCGCTATAACCTACAATGAGCAGTTCTTC.

This clone is a singleton in its sample. V is TRBV18 and J is TRBJ2-3; D unclear. Trimming took 0 bases from V and 1 from J, leaving 2 bases between them. CDR1 is KGHSH and CDR2 is LQKENI in the germline V gene. The CDR3 is made up of 13 amino acids. The CDR3 protein is CASSPPGTDTQYF. The CDR3 DNA sequence: TGTGCCAGCTCACCACCGGGCACAGATACGCAGTATTTT.

The chain is built from TRBV7-6 and TRBJ2-5; D possibly corresponds to TRBD1 (6 bases). CDR3 length equals 15 residues. Looked up from germline, CDR1 is SGHVS and CDR2 is FNYEAQ. With 2 bases removed from V and 5 bases from J, the gap between germline ends came to 15 bases. CDR3 bases: TGTGCCAGCAGCTTAATGGGGGCTGGCGGGGAGACCCAGTACTTC. Translated: CASSLMGAGGETQYF.

This clone has more than one count but fewer than ten. One end of the junction fails to match germline, which may point to a read error. V and J are TRBV28 and TRBJ1-1; tentatively, D is TRBD1 (6 bases). This CDR3 has 13 amino acids. Germline V lookup: CDR1 MDHEN, CDR2 SYDVKM. Here the CDR3 DNA reads TGCGTAACTCGACGAGGGGGTAACACTGAAGCTTTCTTT. Translation: CVTRRGGNTEAFF.

This clone turned up a few times. This sequence joins TRBV19 and TRBJ1-5; D unresolved. The CDR3 extends over 16 amino acids. CDR1 is LNHDA and CDR2 is SQIVND in the germline V gene (reference sequence). The V and J ends lost 3 bases and 5 bases respectively, with 17 bases between them. CDR3 nucleotide sequence: TGTGCCAGTAGTATCCGGAGGGCAGGTCCCGATCAGCCCCAGCATTTT. Its translation is CASSIRRAGPDQPQHF. The entire variable domain, with the rest obtained from reference TRBV19 and TRBJ1-5, is as follows: DGGITQSPKYLFRKEGQNVTLSCEQNLNHDAMYWYRQDPGQGLRLIYYSQIVNDFQKGDIAEGYSVSREKKESFPLTVTSAQKNPTAFYLCASSIRRAGPDQPQHFGDGTRLSIL.

The rearrangement links TRBV6-5 to TRBJ1-6, with 7 bases that match TRBD1. V lost 5 bases and J lost 7; bases outside the gene matches: 5. Per the germline V gene, CDR1 is MNHEY and CDR2 is SVGAGI. The CDR3 spans 14 residues. The CDR3 reads CASSPGGGNSPLHF. The CDR3 DNA sequence: TGTGCCAGCAGTCCAGGGGGGGGGAATTCACCCCTCCACTTT.

This chain connects TRBV4-1 to TRBJ1-5; 8 positions match TRBD1. The ends lost 1 base at V and 8 bases at J; junction bases unmatched: 10. Germline V gene lookup returns CDR1 MGHRA and CDR2 YSYEKL. This CDR3 has 16 residues. The CDR3 nucleotides read TGCGCCAGCAGCCAAGCCCCTCAGGGGGCGCCAGAGCCCCAGCATTTT. Protein product: CASSQAPQGAPEPQHF.

The genes are TRBV5-6 and TRBJ1-2; D not certain. Between the trimmed V and J ends, which lost 2 bases and 6 bases, there was a span of 11 bases. CDR1 is SGHDT, CDR2 YYEEEE, per germline. CDR3 size: 13 residues. This chain's CDR3 is CASSLSGWDGYTF. As DNA, the CDR3 is TGTGCCAGCAGCTTAAGTGGGTGGGATGGCTACACCTTC.

The J gene is TRBJ2-7, the V gene TRBV11-3, with D unclear. V was trimmed by 8 bases and J by 4 bases, leaving 9 bases between them. The V gene's germline CDR1 is SGHNT and CDR2 YENEEA. The CDR3 sequence is 11 residues long. The CDR3 DNA is TGTGCCAGCTCCAACACTTACGAGCAGTACTTC. Translation: CASSNTYEQYF. Filled out from reference TRBV11-3 and TRBJ2-7, the complete variable domain reads EAGVVQSPRYKIIEKKQPVAFWCNPISGHNTLYWYLQNLGQGPELLIRYENEEAVDDSQLPKDRFSAERLKGVDSTLKIQPAELGDSAVYLCASSNTYEQYFGPGTRLTVT.